The 27 T cell receptor beta chains below all came from one sample that was sequenced in a study of patients and donors after allogeneic stem cell transplantation. TCRdb reprocessed the RT-PCR reads via MiXCR and lists one record per CDR3 protein. Of 390,000 or so distinct CDR3 sequences listed, 15% to 20% were seen once; the top ten hold about 7%. Sequencing was done on a sample of blood, either unsorted or a sorted T cell fraction (not recorded which). The origin of the receptors is a human donor who was either an allogeneic HSCT recipient or a stem cell or donor lymphocyte infusion donor (not recorded which). It is not recorded whose cells these are; they may come from a transplant donor.

This clonotype was detected a few times. This chain uses TRBV10-3 with TRBJ2-1, with D tentatively TRBD2 (5 bases). The CDR3 runs to 15 residues. The V and J ends lost 2 bases and 2 bases respectively, with 10 bases between them. The germline V gene has CDR1 ENHRY and CDR2 SYGVKD. CDR3 nucleotides: TGTGCCATCAGTGAGAAAACCGGGACCTACAATGAGCAGTTCTTC. The encoded protein is CAISEKTGTYNEQFF.

There are a few counts of this clonotype. DNA of the CDR3: TGTGCCAGCAGTGATTTGGGACAGGGGCTCGATGAGCAGTTCTTC. It translates to CASSDLGQGLDEQFF. V is TRBV6-1 and J is TRBJ2-1; 10 bases match TRBD1. V lost 3 bases to trimming and J lost 8 bases; unmatched junction nucleotides: 7. Germline V CDR1 and CDR2: MNHNS, SASEGT. This CDR3 contains 15 residues.

The table lists this clonotype with a few counts. The chain uses TRBV30 and TRBJ2-4; 11 bases fit TRBD1. The CDR3 totals 16 residues. Trimming took 4 bases from V and 6 from J; bases not matched to a gene: 11. Germline V CDR1 and CDR2: GTSNPN, SVGIG (reference sequence). The DNA of the CDR3 is TGTGCCTGGAAAGTTTGGGACAGGGGGTTGGGAAACATTCAGTACTTC. Translation: CAWKVWDRGLGNIQYF.

The chain uses TRBV20-1 and TRBJ2-1, with TRBD2 identical over 7 bases. V gave up 4 bases and J gave up 7 bases; unmatched junction bases: 7. The CDR3 runs to 13 residues. The V gene's germline CDR1 is DFQATT and CDR2 SNEGSKA (reference sequence). The CDR3 protein is CSAMLGRENEQFF. CDR3 coding DNA: TGCAGTGCTATGCTGGGGCGGGAGAATGAGCAGTTCTTC.

This chain joins TRBV14 and TRBJ1-2; D ambiguous. Germline V CDR1 and CDR2: SGHDN, FVKESK. V lost 0 bases and J 2 bases, leaving 10 bases between the germline ends. The CDR3 length is 15 residues. The CDR3, as DNA: TGTGCCAGCAGCCAAGATGTAGGCCGAAACTATGGCTACACCTTC. It is translated as CASSQDVGRNYGYTF.

This clonotype turned up a few times. The J gene is TRBJ1-2, the V gene TRBV29-1; D call uncertain. The V gene lost 6 bases and the J gene lost 3 bases, with 11 bases spanning the gap. CDR1 SQVTM and CDR2 ANQGSEA come from the germline V gene. The CDR3 contains 12 residues. CDR3 sequence: CSVPGQDYGYTF. DNA for the CDR3: TGCAGCGTCCCGGGCCAGGACTATGGCTACACCTTC.

This clonotype has just a few counts. The V call is TRBV6-2 or TRBV6-3, the J call TRBJ2-7; tentative D call: TRBD2 (5 bases). CDR3 length equals 14 residues. Germline CDR1 and CDR2: MNHEY and SVGEGT. The ends were cut back, 8 bases at V and 7 bases at J, with 21 bases in the middle. CDR3 region: CASHDPGFSREQYF. In nucleotides, the CDR3 is TGTGCCAGCCACGATCCGGGGTTTAGTAGGGAGCAGTACTTC.

This chain joins TRBV11-1 and TRBJ2-1, with D hard to call. V lost 1 base and J 9 bases, leaving 10 bases between the germline ends. Germline CDR1 and CDR2: SGHAT and FQDESV (reference sequence). This CDR3 has 13 residues. CDR3 DNA sequence: TGTGCCAGCAGCTTAGGGAGTGGCCTTGAGCAGTTCTTC. It is translated as CASSLGSGLEQFF.

This rearrangement joins TRBV27 to TRBJ2-7; D gene ambiguous. With 0 bases removed from V and 3 bases from J, the gap between germline ends came to 6 bases. Germline V gives CDR1 MNHEY, CDR2 SMNVEV (reference sequence). The CDR3 consists of 13 residues. The chain's CDR3 is CASSLSVYYEQYF. The CDR3 DNA reads as TGTGCCAGCAGTTTATCGGTCTACTACGAGCAGTACTTC.

The chain links TRBV10-3 to TRBJ2-2; 9 nucleotides align to TRBD1. CDR1 and CDR2 from the germline V gene are ENHRY and SYGVKD. This CDR3 contains 15 residues. Trimming at V came to 6 bases and at J to 4 bases, leaving 6 bases not matched to a gene. The CDR3 here is CAISLGQGGTGELFF. The DNA for the CDR3 is TGTGCCATCAGCTTGGGACAGGGAGGCACCGGGGAGCTGTTTTTT.

This clonotype has a handful of counts. V and J are TRBV15 and TRBJ2-7, with D uncertain. Per the germline V gene, CDR1 is LNHNV and CDR2 is YYDKDF (reference sequence). The V gene lost 0 bases and the J gene lost 6 bases, with 12 bases spanning the gap. The CDR3 has 14 residues. The CDR3 DNA sequence: TGTGCCACCAGCAGAGATAGGGCGGCTCGCGAGCAGTACTTC. Protein product: CATSRDRAAREQYF. The full variable domain, in which reference TRBV15 and TRBJ2-7 provide the parts outside the CDR3, is DAMVIQNPRYQVTQFGKPVTLSCSQTLNHNVMYWYQQKSSQAPKLLFHYYDKDFNNEADTPDNFQSRRPNTSFCFLDIRSPGLGDTAMYLCATSRDRAAREQYFGPGTRLTVT.

This clonotype was seen only a few times. The chain combines TRBV28 with TRBJ2-3, with 11 bases lining up with TRBD2. J lost 5 bases, V lost 3 bases, and 7 bases had no gene match. CDR1 is MDHEN, CDR2 SYDVKM, per germline. There are 16 residues in the CDR3. The CDR3 here is CASSFPVLAGGDTQYF. DNA of the CDR3: TGTGCCAGCAGTTTCCCGGTTCTAGCGGGAGGAGATACGCAGTATTTT.

This clonotype occurred a few times. This rearrangement joins TRBV5-1 to TRBJ2-2; D possibly corresponds to TRBD1 (5 bases). Trimming left V 4 bases short and J 5 bases short, with 12 bases between. The CDR3 runs to 14 residues. Germline assignment: CDR1 SGHRS and CDR2 YFSETQ. CDR3 nucleotide sequence: TGCGCCAGCAGCAGCTTATCAGGGACCGGGGAGCTGTTTTTT. Translated, it gives CASSSLSGTGELFF.

The V gene is TRBV5-1, the J gene TRBJ2-4, with 11 bases identical to TRBD2. V trimming: 0 bases; J trimming: 0 bases; junction bases outside the gene matches: 5. CDR3 length: 18 amino acids. Germline CDR1 reads SGHRS; CDR2 reads YFSETQ. The CDR3: CASSLGTGTSGAKNIQYF. The CDR3 bases are TGCGCCAGCAGCTTGGGAACTGGGACTAGCGGAGCCAAAAACATTCAGTACTTC.

The V call is TRBV29-1, the J call TRBJ1-1; D is possibly TRBD1 (6 bases). Germline V lookup: CDR1 SQVTM, CDR2 ANQGSEA. Trimming cost V 4 bases and J 3 bases, with 12 bases left between them. CDR3 length: 13 residues. CDR3 DNA sequence: TGCAGCGTTGTTCCCCACAGGGACACTGAAGCTTTCTTT. This sequence encodes CSVVPHRDTEAFF.

The J gene is TRBJ2-7, the V gene TRBV4-3; D is ambiguous. Trimming took 1 base from V and 0 from J, leaving 10 bases between them. The germline CDR1 and CDR2 sequences are LGHNA and YSLEER. The CDR3 extends over 15 amino acids. In nucleotides, the CDR3 is TGCGCCAGCAGCCAAGGATCCCGGGTCTCCTACGAGCAGTACTTC. Its translation is CASSQGSRVSYEQYF.

This clonotype turned up a few times. The gene calls are TRBV9 and TRBJ2-5; D possibly uses TRBD1 or TRBD2 (5 bases each). V lost 3 bases and J 3 bases, leaving 12 bases between the germline ends. This CDR3 spans 14 amino acids. Germline V CDR1 and CDR2: SGDLS, YYNGEE. DNA for the CDR3: TGTGCCAGCAGCGAGGACGGGGCGGAAGAGACCCAGTACTTC. Translation gives CASSEDGAEETQYF. Full variable domain (outside the CDR3, taken from reference TRBV9 and TRBJ2-5): DSGVTQTPKHLITATGQRVTLRCSPRSGDLSVYWYQQSLDQGLQFLIQYYNGEERAKGNILERFSAQQFPDLHSELNLSSLELGDSALYFCASSEDGAEETQYFGPGTRLLVL.

The chain joins TRBV12-3 or TRBV12-4 to TRBJ2-5; no clear D. CDR3 length: 11 residues. V dropped 7 bases and J dropped 3 bases, with 6 bases sitting between them. The CDR3 protein is CASKSEETQYF. The DNA for the CDR3 is TGTGCCAGCAAGAGCGAAGAGACCCAGTACTTC.

The sample holds a few counts of this clonotype. The V and J genes are TRBV15 and TRBJ1-1; tentative D call: TRBD1 (5 bases). This CDR3 has 13 residues. Trimming removed 4 bases at V and 4 bases at J, with 10 bases between. Germline V CDR1 and CDR2: LNHNV, YYDKDF (reference sequence). This chain's CDR3 is CATSNLGRTEAFF. The CDR3 DNA is TGTGCCACCAGCAACCTGGGGCGCACTGAAGCTTTCTTT.

A few counts support this clonotype. The chain uses TRBV13 and TRBJ2-6; no reliable D call. The germline V gene has CDR1 PRHDT and CDR2 FYEKMQ (reference sequence). The CDR3 is 16 residues long. V was trimmed by 1 base and J by 0 bases, leaving 7 bases between them. CDR3 DNA: TGTGCCAGCAGCTTAGAAGGCGTCTCTGGGGCCAACGTCCTGACTTTC. Its protein product is CASSLEGVSGANVLTF. The full variable domain, completed using reference TRBV13 and TRBJ2-6, is AAGVIQSPRHLIKEKRETATLKCYPIPRHDTVYWYQQGPGQDPQFLISFYEKMQSDKGSIPDRFSAQQFSDYHSELNMSSLELGDSALYFCASSLEGVSGANVLTFGAGSRLTVL.

This clonotype was seen a few times. This rearrangement joins TRBV12-3 or TRBV12-4 to TRBJ1-5; D perhaps matches TRBD1 (5 bases). V was cut by 5 bases and J by 2 bases, with 16 bases left in between. This CDR3 region has 16 residues. The CDR3 nucleotides are TGTGCCAGCAGTCTCAACAGGCAGGGACGCAATCAGCCCCAGCATTTT. Residues: CASSLNRQGRNQPQHF.

This clonotype appeared a few times. The chain combines TRBV27 with TRBJ2-3, with 9 bases identical to TRBD2. This CDR3 has 16 amino acids. Trimming took 3 bases from V and 2 from J; bases not matched to a gene: 6. In germline, CDR1 is MNHEY, CDR2 SMNVEV (reference sequence). CDR3 nucleotides: TGTGCCAGCAGTTTCTTAGCGGGAGTCCCCACAGATACGCAGTATTTT. Its protein product is CASSFLAGVPTDTQYF.

In this sample, this clonotype turned up a few times. The chain joins TRBV28 to TRBJ2-5; D gene ambiguous. Per the germline V gene, CDR1 is MDHEN and CDR2 is SYDVKM. The CDR3 has 12 residues. With 10 bases removed from V and 6 bases from J, the gap between germline ends came to 15 bases. The CDR3 coding sequence is TGTGCCACCAACTGGAGAGCAAAGACCCAGTACTTC. This codes for CATNWRAKTQYF.

This clonotype was counted a few times. The chain joins TRBV7-9 to TRBJ2-4, with 7 nucleotides matching TRBD1. Germline CDR1 reads SEHNR; CDR2 reads FQNEAQ (reference sequence). The CDR3 runs 15 residues. Trimming took 5 bases from V and 0 from J; bases not matched to a gene: 4. CDR3 sequence: CASSRDSLAKNIQYF. CDR3 DNA: TGTGCCAGCAGCCGGGACAGTTTAGCCAAAAACATTCAGTACTTC.

This clonotype was counted between two and nine times. The chain joins TRBV15 to TRBJ2-7, with 10 positions matching TRBD2. The germline V gene encodes CDR1 LNHNV and CDR2 YYDKDF (reference sequence). J was trimmed by 4 bases and V by 0 bases; bases with no gene match: 6. The CDR3 spans 16 residues. The DNA for the CDR3 is TGTGCCACCAGCAGAGAAGCGGGAGGGCCCCAATACGAGCAGTACTTC. It specifies CATSREAGGPQYEQYF.

This sequence joins TRBV7-3 and TRBJ2-1, with D uncertain. This CDR3 region has 14 residues. The V end was cut by 1 base, the J end by 6 bases, with 10 bases between. From germline, CDR1 is SGHTA and CDR2 FQGTGA. The CDR3 loop is CASSLKARGNEQFF. CDR3 sequence (DNA): TGTGCCAGCAGCTTAAAGGCTAGAGGCAATGAGCAGTTCTTC. Drawing the rest from reference TRBV7-3 and TRBJ2-1, the complete variable domain is GAGVSQTPSNKVTEKGKYVELRCDPISGHTALYWYRQSLGQGPEFLIYFQGTGAADDSGLPNDRFFAVRPEGSVSTLKIQRTERGDSAVYLCASSLKARGNEQFFGPGTRLTVL.

There are a few counts of this clonotype. The chain recombines TRBV27 with TRBJ2-3; no clear D. There are 15 residues in the CDR3. V was trimmed by 4 bases and J by 0 bases, leaving 11 bases between them. Germline V gives CDR1 MNHEY, CDR2 SMNVEV (reference sequence). The CDR3 spells CASSSAPSSTDTQYF. The DNA for the CDR3 is TGTGCCAGCAGTTCTGCTCCATCTAGCACAGATACGCAGTATTTT.